These T cell receptor beta chains were read from a single sample in a study of technical replicates of blood from a few donors. Some clones are missing from TCRdb's copy, which holds only in-frame ones; the method was immunoSEQ multiplex PCR. This table has under 15,000 clones, 79% appearing once. Sequenced sample: PBMCs. These receptors were taken from a human donor in good health. CDR3s include the opening cysteine and the closing phenylalanine or tryptophan. The order of the fields is J gene, D gene, clone size, V gene, CDR3 protein, CDR3 DNA. A D gene is named only where the DNA matches it firmly. Where a row states a size, it is once, few, many or the class of an expanded clone; other rows omit it.

j_call: TRBJ2-2; d_call: TRBD2; clone_size: .; v_call: TRBV6-5; cdr3_aa: CASSYLAGGPGGELFF; cdr3_nt: TGTGCCAGCAGTTACCTAGCGGGAGGGCCAGGCGGGGAGCTGTTTTTT
j_call: TRBJ2-1; d_call: .; clone_size: .; v_call: TRBV4-1; cdr3_aa: CASSQVDILSYNEQFF; cdr3_nt: TGCGCCAGCAGCCAGGTTGACATCCTCTCCTACAATGAGCAGTTCTTC
j_call: TRBJ2-5; d_call: TRBD2; clone_size: .; v_call: TRBV6-5; cdr3_aa: CASSYGRGAETQYF; cdr3_nt: TGTGCCAGCAGTTACGGGCGGGGGGCTGAGACCCAGTACTTC
j_call: TRBJ1-1; d_call: TRBD1; clone_size: .; v_call: TRBV19; cdr3_aa: CATRTGGLENTEAFF; cdr3_nt: TGTGCCACCCGGACAGGGGGTTTGGAGAACACTGAAGCTTTCTTT
j_call: TRBJ1-1; d_call: TRBD1; clone_size: .; v_call: TRBV6-5; cdr3_aa: CASTWGQGNGEAFF; cdr3_nt: TGTGCCAGCACCTGGGGACAGGGCAATGGTGAAGCTTTCTTT
j_call: TRBJ2-3; d_call: .; clone_size: .; v_call: TRBV5-6; cdr3_aa: CASSLAPGTSTDTQYF; cdr3_nt: TGTGCCAGCAGCTTGGCTCCAGGGACTAGCACAGATACGCAGTATTTT
j_call: TRBJ2-7; d_call: TRBD2; clone_size: .; v_call: TRBV29-1; cdr3_aa: CSCWTSGNLPVF; cdr3_nt: TGCAGCTGCTGGACTAGCGGGAACCTCCCCGTCTTC
j_call: TRBJ1-3; d_call: TRBD1; clone_size: .; v_call: TRBV4-1; cdr3_aa: CASSQPEGQGRTGNTIYF; cdr3_nt: TGCGCCAGCAGCCAACCAGAGGGACAGGGAAGAACTGGAAACACCATATATTTT
j_call: TRBJ2-3; d_call: .; clone_size: .; v_call: TRBV25-1; cdr3_aa: CASSAAGGTDTQYF; cdr3_nt: TGTGCCAGCAGTGCCGCCGGGGGCACAGATACGCAGTATTTT
j_call: TRBJ2-3; d_call: TRBD2; clone_size: once; v_call: TRBV30; cdr3_aa: CAWSVGGSTDTQYF; cdr3_nt: TGTGCCTGGAGTGTCGGGGGGAGCACAGATACGCAGTATTTT